This TCR beta chain was obtained from a study of CXCR3-negative and CXCR3-positive naive CD8 T cells. Whole-study context: Roughly 140 million TRB reads were obtained in total, which works out to about 1.5 +/- 0.3 million per library.

The CDR3 has 14 amino acids. Per germline, CDR1 MNHEY and CDR2 SVGAGI. UMI-tagged TRB cDNA libraries were built via 5' RACE. TCRdb re-called the 5' RACE reads; every CDR3 protein appears as one record, without DNA. This repertoire includes over 35,000 distinct CDR3 sequences. Input material: naive CXCR3- CD8+ T cells from blood. Stated subset: CD45RO-CCR7+CD27+CD95- naive CD8+ T cells lacking CXCR3 (TNR3-). The V gene is TRBV6-5, the J gene TRBJ1-1. This receptor was obtained from a human donor in good health. Some clones in this sample may be carry-over from other donors' samples. The CDR3 reads CASSTREVNTEAFF.